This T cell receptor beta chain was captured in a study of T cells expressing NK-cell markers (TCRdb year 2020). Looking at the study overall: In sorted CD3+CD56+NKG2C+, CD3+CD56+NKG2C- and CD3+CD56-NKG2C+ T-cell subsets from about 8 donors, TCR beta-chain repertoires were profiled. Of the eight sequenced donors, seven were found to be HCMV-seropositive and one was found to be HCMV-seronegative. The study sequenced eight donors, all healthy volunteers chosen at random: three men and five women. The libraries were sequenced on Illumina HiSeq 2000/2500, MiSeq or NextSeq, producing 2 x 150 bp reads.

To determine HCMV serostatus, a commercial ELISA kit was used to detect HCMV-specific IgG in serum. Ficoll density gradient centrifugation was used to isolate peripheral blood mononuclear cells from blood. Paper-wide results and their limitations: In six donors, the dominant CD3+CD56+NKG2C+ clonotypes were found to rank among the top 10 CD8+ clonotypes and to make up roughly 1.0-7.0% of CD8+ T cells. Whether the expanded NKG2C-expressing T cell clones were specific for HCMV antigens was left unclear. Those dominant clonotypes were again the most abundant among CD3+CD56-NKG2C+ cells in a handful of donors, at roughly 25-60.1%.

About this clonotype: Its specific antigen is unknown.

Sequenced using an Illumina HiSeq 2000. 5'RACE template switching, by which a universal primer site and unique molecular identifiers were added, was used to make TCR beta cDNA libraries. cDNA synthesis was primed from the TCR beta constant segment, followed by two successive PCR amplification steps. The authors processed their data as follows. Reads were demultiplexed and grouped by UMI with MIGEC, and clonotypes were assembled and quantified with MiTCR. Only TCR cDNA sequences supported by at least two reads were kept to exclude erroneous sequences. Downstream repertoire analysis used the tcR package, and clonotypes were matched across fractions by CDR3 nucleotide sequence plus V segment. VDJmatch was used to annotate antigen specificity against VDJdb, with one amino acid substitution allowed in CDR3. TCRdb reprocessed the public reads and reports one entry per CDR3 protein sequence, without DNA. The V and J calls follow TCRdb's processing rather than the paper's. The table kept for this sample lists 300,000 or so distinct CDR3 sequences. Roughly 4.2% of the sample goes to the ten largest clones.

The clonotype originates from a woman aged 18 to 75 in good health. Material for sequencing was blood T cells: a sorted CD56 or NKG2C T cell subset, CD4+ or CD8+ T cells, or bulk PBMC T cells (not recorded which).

The CDR3 sequence is CSARDPARGPSTDTQYF. The rearranged chain carries TRBV20-1 and TRBJ2-3; the D call from TCRdb, TRBD1, cannot be confirmed without DNA. From the germline V gene (reference sequence), CDR1 is DFQATT and CDR2 is SNEGSKA. The CDR3 starts with the cysteine, ends with the phenylalanine, and has 17 residues. DNA is not on record.